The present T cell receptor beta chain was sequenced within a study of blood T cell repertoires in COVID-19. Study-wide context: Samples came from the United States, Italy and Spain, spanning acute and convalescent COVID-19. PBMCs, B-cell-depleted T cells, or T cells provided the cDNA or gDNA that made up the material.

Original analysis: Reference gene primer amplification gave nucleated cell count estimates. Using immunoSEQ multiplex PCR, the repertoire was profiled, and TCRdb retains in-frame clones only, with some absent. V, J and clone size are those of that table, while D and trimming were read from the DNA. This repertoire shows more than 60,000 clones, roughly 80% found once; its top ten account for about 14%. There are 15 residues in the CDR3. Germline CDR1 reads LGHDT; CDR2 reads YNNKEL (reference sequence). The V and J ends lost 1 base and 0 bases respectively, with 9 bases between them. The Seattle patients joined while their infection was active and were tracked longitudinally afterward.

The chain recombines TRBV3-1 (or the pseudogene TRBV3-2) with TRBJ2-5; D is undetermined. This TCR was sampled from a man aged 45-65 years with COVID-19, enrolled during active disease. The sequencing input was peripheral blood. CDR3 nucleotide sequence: TGTGCCAGCAGCCAAGGTACCGCGTACCAAGAGACCCAGTACTTC. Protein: CASSQGTAYQETQYF.